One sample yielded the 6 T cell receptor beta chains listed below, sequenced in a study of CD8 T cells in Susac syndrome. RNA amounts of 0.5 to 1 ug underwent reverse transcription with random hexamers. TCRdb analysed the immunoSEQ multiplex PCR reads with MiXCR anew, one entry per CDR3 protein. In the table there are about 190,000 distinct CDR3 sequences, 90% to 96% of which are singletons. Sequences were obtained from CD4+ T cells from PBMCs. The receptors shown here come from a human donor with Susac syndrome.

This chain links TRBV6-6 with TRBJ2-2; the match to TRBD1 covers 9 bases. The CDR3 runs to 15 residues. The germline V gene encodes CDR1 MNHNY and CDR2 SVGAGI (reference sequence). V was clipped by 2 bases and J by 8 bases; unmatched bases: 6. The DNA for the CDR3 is TGTGCCAGCAGTTACCCAAACAGGGGGCGTGGGGAGCTGTTTTTT. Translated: CASSYPNRGRGELFF.

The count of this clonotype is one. For the CDR3, the DNA is TGCGCCAGCAGTGATCGGGGGCTAGCAACTACTTCCTACAATGAGCAGTTCTTC. Translating it yields CASSDRGLATTSYNEQFF. The rearrangement links TRBV10-2 to TRBJ2-1, with D perhaps assigned TRBD1 or TRBD2 (6 bases each). Germline V lookup: CDR1 WSHSY, CDR2 SAAADI. The germline V and J ends were trimmed by 3 bases and 1 base, with 19 bases remaining between them. CDR3 length: 18 amino acids.

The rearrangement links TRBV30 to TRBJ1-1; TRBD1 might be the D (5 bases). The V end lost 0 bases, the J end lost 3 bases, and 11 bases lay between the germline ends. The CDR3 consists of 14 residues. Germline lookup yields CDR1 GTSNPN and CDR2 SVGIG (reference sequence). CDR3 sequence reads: CAWSVGRGYTEAFF. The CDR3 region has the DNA TGTGCCTGGAGTGTCGGGAGGGGTTACACTGAAGCTTTCTTT.

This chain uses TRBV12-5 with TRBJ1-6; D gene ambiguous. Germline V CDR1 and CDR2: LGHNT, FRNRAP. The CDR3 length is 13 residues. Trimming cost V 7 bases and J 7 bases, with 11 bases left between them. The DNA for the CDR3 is TGTGCTAGTGCGCCCCAAAGGAATTCACCCCTCCACTTT. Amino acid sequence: CASAPQRNSPLHF.

CDR3 residues: CATSGAGGSPLHF. In DNA form, the CDR3 reads TGTGCCACCAGCGGGGCCGGCGGTTCACCCCTCCACTTT. The rearrangement uses TRBV15 and TRBJ1-6, with D possibly matching TRBD1 (5 bases). CDR3 length equals 13 residues. The germline CDR1 and CDR2 sequences are LNHNV and YYDKDF (reference sequence). V gave up 5 bases and J gave up 9 bases, with 11 bases separating them.

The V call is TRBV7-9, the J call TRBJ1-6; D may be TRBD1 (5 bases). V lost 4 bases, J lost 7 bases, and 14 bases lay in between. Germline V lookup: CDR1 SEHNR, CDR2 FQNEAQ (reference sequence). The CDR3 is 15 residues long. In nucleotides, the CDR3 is TGTGCCAGCAGCTCGTTGGCAGGGCGGAATTCACCCCTCCACTTT. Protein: CASSSLAGRNSPLHF.